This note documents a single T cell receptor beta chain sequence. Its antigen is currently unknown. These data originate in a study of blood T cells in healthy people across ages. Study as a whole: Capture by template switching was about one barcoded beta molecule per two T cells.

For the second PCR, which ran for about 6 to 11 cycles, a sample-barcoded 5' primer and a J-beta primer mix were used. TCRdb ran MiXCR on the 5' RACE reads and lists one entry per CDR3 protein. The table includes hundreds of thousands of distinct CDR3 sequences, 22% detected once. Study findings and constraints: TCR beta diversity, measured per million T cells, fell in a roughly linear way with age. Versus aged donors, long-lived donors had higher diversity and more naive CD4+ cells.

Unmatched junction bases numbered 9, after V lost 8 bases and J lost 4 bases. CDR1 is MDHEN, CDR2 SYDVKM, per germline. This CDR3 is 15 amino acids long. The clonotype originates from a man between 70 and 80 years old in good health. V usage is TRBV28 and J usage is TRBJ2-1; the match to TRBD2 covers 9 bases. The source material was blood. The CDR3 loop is CASLPAGGFYNEQFF. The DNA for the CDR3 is TGTGCCAGCTTACCAGCGGGGGGATTTTACAATGAGCAGTTCTTC.